These 16 T cell receptor beta chains originate from one sample sequenced in a study of patients and donors after allogeneic stem cell transplantation. TCRdb re-analysed the RT-PCR reads in MiXCR, keeping a single row per CDR3 protein. There are about 960,000 distinct CDR3 sequences in the sample; roughly 18% occur only once, and around 6% lies in the top ten. The sample comprised blood, either unsorted or a sorted T cell fraction (not recorded which). All receptors derive from a human donor who was either an allogeneic HSCT recipient or a stem cell or donor lymphocyte infusion donor (not recorded which). It is not recorded whose cells these are; they may come from a transplant donor.

The V and J genes are TRBV4-3 and TRBJ2-6; D tentatively reads TRBD1 or TRBD2 (5 bases each). Germline-derived CDR1 and CDR2 are LGHNA and YSLEER. This CDR3 is 16 amino acids long. Trimming cost V 4 bases and J 0 bases, with 10 bases left between them. CDR3 sequence: CASSPSGTSGANVLTF. The DNA for the CDR3 is TGCGCCAGCAGCCCCTCGGGGACCTCTGGGGCCAACGTCCTGACTTTC.

The table lists this clonotype with a few counts. This rearrangement joins TRBV4-3 to TRBJ2-5; the match to TRBD2 covers 8 bases. Trimming at V came to 0 bases and at J to 4 bases, leaving 7 bases not matched to a gene. There are 16 residues in the CDR3. Looked up from germline, CDR1 is LGHNA and CDR2 is YSLEER. The CDR3 here is CASSQDVTGGRETQYF. Here the CDR3 DNA reads TGCGCCAGCAGCCAAGACGTAACGGGGGGGCGAGAGACCCAGTACTTC.

The rearrangement uses TRBV12-3 or TRBV12-4 and TRBJ1-2; D is undetermined. The CDR3 loop spans 14 amino acids. The V gene lost 6 bases and the J gene lost 1 base, with 12 bases spanning the gap. CDR3 nucleotide sequence: TGTGCCAGCAGACCACGGGGAGTTAACTATGGCTACACCTTC. Protein: CASRPRGVNYGYTF.

A few counts support this clonotype. One base away lies a much larger clone, so this may be a sequencing read error. This chain uses TRBV12-3 or TRBV12-4 with TRBJ1-1; possible D gene TRBD1, 5 bases. The CDR3 sequence is 15 residues long. The CDR3 nucleotides read TGTACCAGCAGTTTAAGGGCGGGGGATGAGGGTCGAGCTTTCTTT. Residues: CTSSLRAGDEGRAFF.

The V gene is TRBV12-3 or TRBV12-4, the J gene TRBJ1-5; 11 bases are a match to TRBD1. This CDR3 region has 17 residues. Unmatched junction bases numbered 7, after V lost 5 bases and J lost 1 base. The CDR3 sequence: CASSITRDRGSNQPQHF. CDR3 DNA sequence: TGTGCCAGCAGTATTACCAGGGACAGGGGGAGCAATCAGCCCCAGCATTTT.

This sequence joins TRBV24-1 and TRBJ2-1; D ambiguous. CDR1 and CDR2 from the germline V gene are KGHDR and SFDVKD. The CDR3 has 16 amino acids. Trimming stripped 1 base from V and 7 bases from J, with 16 bases between. The CDR3 nucleotides are TGTGCCACCAGTGATTTCGCCGCTGTTGGACGTAATGAGCAGTTCTTC. The encoded protein is CATSDFAAVGRNEQFF.

CDR3 nucleotides: TGTGCCAGCAGCGTAGATAGTTCCCTGGAGACCCAGTACTTC. It encodes CASSVDSSLETQYF. The rearrangement joins TRBV9 to TRBJ2-5; D remains unclear. Deletions cut 0 bases from V and 5 bases from J, with 11 bases between. Germline V gene sequence: CDR1 SGDLS, CDR2 YYNGEE. The CDR3 loop spans 14 amino acids. The complete variable domain, with remaining parts taken from reference TRBV9 and TRBJ2-5, reads DSGVTQTPKHLITATGQRVTLRCSPRSGDLSVYWYQQSLDQGLQFLIQYYNGEERAKGNILERFSAQQFPDLHSELNLSSLELGDSALYFCASSVDSSLETQYFGPGTRLLVL.

In this sample, this clonotype turned up a few times. This chain joins TRBV9 and TRBJ2-7, with a tentative D call TRBD2 (6 bases). The V gene lost 2 bases and the J gene lost 3 bases, with 18 bases spanning the gap. Looked up from germline, CDR1 is SGDLS and CDR2 is YYNGEE. The CDR3 runs to 16 residues. CDR3 in amino acids: CASSVRTGAGFYEQYF. Written as DNA, the CDR3 is TGTGCCAGCAGCGTCAGAACAGGCGCGGGGTTCTACGAGCAGTACTTC.

The chain joins TRBV30 to TRBJ1-5, with D uncertain. The germline CDR1 and CDR2 sequences are GTSNPN and SVGIG (reference sequence). V was trimmed by 2 bases and J by 0 bases, leaving 5 bases between them. CDR3 length: 13 amino acids. The CDR3 region is CAWSPSSNQPQHF. CDR3 coding DNA: TGTGCCTGGAGTCCAAGTAGCAATCAGCCCCAGCATTTT.

There are a few counts of this clonotype. V usage is TRBV7-9 and J usage is TRBJ2-1; D is tentatively TRBD1 or TRBD2 (5 bases each). Per the germline V gene, CDR1 is SEHNR and CDR2 is FQNEAQ (reference sequence). V lost 4 bases to trimming and J lost 5 bases, with 12 bases between them. The CDR3 consists of 14 residues. CDR3 protein: CASSSVGGDNEQFF. CDR3 coding DNA: TGTGCCAGCAGCTCCGTTGGGGGAGACAATGAGCAGTTCTTC.

A few counts support this clonotype. The chain joins TRBV6-1 to TRBJ1-2; 8 bases line up with TRBD1. Trimming took 7 bases from V and 4 from J; bases not matched to a gene: 11. The CDR3 spans 15 residues. The germline V gene encodes CDR1 MNHNS and CDR2 SASEGT. The CDR3 DNA reads TGTGCCAGCACCGATCGGGCAGGGGGCTTCTATGGCTACACCTTC. Amino acid sequence: CASTDRAGGFYGYTF.

The CDR3: CASSVATGYEQYF. CDR3 sequence (DNA): TGTGCCAGCAGCGTAGCTACAGGCTACGAGCAGTACTTC. This chain connects TRBV9 to TRBJ2-7; D possibly corresponds to TRBD1 (5 bases). This CDR3 spans 13 amino acids. The V end lost 0 bases, the J end lost 3 bases, and 7 bases lay between the germline ends. Germline lookup yields CDR1 SGDLS and CDR2 YYNGEE.

The table lists this clonotype with a few counts. The rearrangement joins TRBV27 to TRBJ2-7; 14 nucleotides line up with TRBD2. Germline V gives CDR1 MNHEY, CDR2 SMNVEV (reference sequence). V trimming: 3 bases; J trimming: 2 bases; junction bases outside the gene matches: 3. The CDR3 totals 16 residues. The CDR3 loop reads CASSLGLAGVAYEQYF. CDR3 nucleotide sequence: TGTGCCAGCAGTTTGGGACTAGCGGGAGTGGCCTACGAGCAGTACTTC.

The CDR3 bases are TGCAGCGTCCCCTCAAGAGAGGTTACCTACACCTTC. As protein: CSVPSREVTYTF. The chain employs TRBV29-1 and TRBJ1-2; D not certain. The CDR3 runs to 12 residues. Germline loops: CDR1 SQVTM, CDR2 ANQGSEA. V was clipped by 6 bases and J by 10 bases, with 18 bases between them.

This clonotype showed up just a few times. The V and J genes are TRBV27 and TRBJ2-2; tentative D call: TRBD1 (6 bases). The ends were cut back, 8 bases at V and 4 bases at J, with 20 bases in the middle. CDR3 size: 16 residues. Looked up from germline, CDR1 is MNHEY and CDR2 is SMNVEV (reference sequence). DNA for the CDR3: TGTGCCAGCCGAAAAGGGGGACCTTTTGGCACCGGGGAGCTGTTTTTT. Its protein product is CASRKGGPFGTGELFF.

A few counts support this clonotype. V usage is TRBV10-3 and J usage is TRBJ2-7; D is unclear. This CDR3 contains 12 residues. In germline, CDR1 is ENHRY, CDR2 SYGVKD. Trimming cost V 2 bases and J 3 bases, with 5 bases left between them. The CDR3 coding sequence is TGTGCCATCAGTGAGGAGAGCTACGAGCAGTACTTC. Protein sequence: CAISEESYEQYF.